A selection of T cell receptor beta chains follows, all from one sample in a study of T cells in Graves' hyperthyroidism and ophthalmopathy. TCRdb processed the multiplex PCR reads anew with MiXCR; each CDR3 protein has one entry. The top ten clones hold around 27% of a sample with approximately 510,000 distinct CDR3 sequences, less than 25% of them seen once. The sequencing input was blood. The receptors here all came from a man aged 18 to 30 with Graves' hyperthyroidism. Each CDR3 is given with its conserved first and last residue. The D gene is left open where the match is weak. Not all rows give a size; the values are once, few, many and, for expanded clones, a class.

clone_size d_call j_call v_call cdr3_aa cdr3_nt
- TRBD1 TRBJ1-2 TRBV6-5 CASSYTRAGTGVHYTF TGTGCCAGCAGTTATACTCGGGCTGGGACAGGGGTTCACTACACCTTC
few - TRBJ2-3 TRBV2 CASSDYSTDTQYF TGTGCCAGCAGTGATTACAGTACAGATACGCAGTATTTT
many TRBD1 TRBJ1-1 TRBV19 CASTPTGKNTEAFF TGTGCCAGTACCCCGACAGGGAAGAACACTGAAGCTTTCTTT
- TRBD1 TRBJ1-2 TRBV6-5 CASSLQGQGVGGYTF TGTGCCAGCAGTTTGCAGGGACAGGGGGTGGGCGGCTACACCTTC
many - TRBJ2-7 TRBV28 CASSPRDRVHEQYF TGTGCCAGCAGTCCCAGGGACCGTGTCCACGAGCAGTACTTC
many - TRBJ1-2 TRBV11-2 CASSLNWGYGYTF TGTGCCAGCAGCTTAAATTGGGGTTATGGCTACACCTTC
- - TRBJ2-2 TRBV11-3 CASSLGGAPGELFF TGTGCCAGCAGCTTAGGAGGAGCACCCGGGGAGCTGTTTTTT
- - TRBJ2-7 TRBV30 CAWSRDNSYEQYF TGTGCCTGGAGCCGGGACAACTCCTACGAGCAGTACTTC
many - TRBJ1-5 TRBV20-1 CSARDSGNQPQHF TGCAGTGCTAGAGATTCGGGGAACCAGCCCCAGCATTTT
many - TRBJ1-2 TRBV6-2/TRBV6-3 CASSYIREDGYTF TGTGCCAGCAGTTACATACGAGAGGATGGCTACACCTTC
few - TRBJ2-2 TRBV12-3/TRBV12-4 CASQRVTGELFF TGTGCCAGCCAGCGGGTAACCGGGGAGCTGTTTTTT
- - TRBJ2-7 TRBV7-2 CASSLRVRVILSEQYF TGTGCCAGCAGCTTACGCGTCAGGGTTATCCTAAGCGAGCAGTACTTC
many - TRBJ2-5 TRBV27 CARPLYGEETQYF TGTGCCAGGCCTCTTTACGGAGAGGAGACCCAGTACTTC
many - TRBJ2-5 TRBV6-1 CASSGQGGSKTQYF TGTGCCAGCAGTGGGCAGGGAGGATCAAAGACCCAGTACTTC
few TRBD1 TRBJ1-1 TRBV18 CASSPSLQGAGTEAFF TGTGCCAGCTCACCATCCTTACAGGGGGCCGGGACTGAAGCTTTCTTT
many TRBD1 TRBJ1-1 TRBV5-1 CASTRQGAPTEAFF TGCGCCAGCACGAGACAGGGGGCGCCCACTGAAGCTTTCTTT
many TRBD1 TRBJ2-5 TRBV2 CASTLDWDRVSLRETQYF TGTGCCAGCACCCTTGACTGGGACAGGGTGTCTTTACGAGAGACCCAGTACTTC
many - TRBJ2-2 TRBV27 CASSFSLAHRGTGELFF TGTGCCAGCAGTTTTAGCTTGGCCCATCGGGGCACCGGGGAGCTGTTTTTT
- - TRBJ1-1 TRBV7-9 CASSPSGTMNTESFF TGTGCCAGCAGTCCTTCCGGGACCATGAACACTGAATCTTTCTTT
many - TRBJ1-1 TRBV6-5 CASGQRNDIPEAFF TGTGCCAGCGGACAGCGGAACGACATCCCTGAAGCTTTCTTT
many TRBD1 TRBJ1-6 TRBV6-5 CASSYSKGASPLHF TGTGCCAGCAGTTACTCGAAGGGGGCATCACCCCTCCACTTT
many - TRBJ2-2 TRBV2 CASLWTGELFF TGTGCCAGCCTTTGGACCGGGGAGCTGTTTTTT
many - TRBJ2-7 TRBV20-1 CSARIRGPSYEQYF TGCAGTGCTAGGATCCGGGGGCCTTCCTACGAGCAGTACTTC
few - TRBJ2-1 TRBV12-3/TRBV12-4 CASLAQGNEQFF TGTGCCAGTCTCGCCCAAGGGAATGAGCAGTTCTTC
few - TRBJ1-2 TRBV28 CASSLIGFSGYGYTF TGTGCCAGCAGTTTAATCGGATTCTCGGGTTATGGCTACACCTTC
- - TRBJ2-5 TRBV15 CATSRDPAAPETQYF TGTGCCACCAGCAGAGATCCGGCAGCCCCAGAGACCCAGTACTTC
many - TRBJ1-5 TRBV12-3/TRBV12-4 CASSLGDTYSNQPQHF TGTGCCAGCAGTTTAGGAGACACGTATAGCAATCAGCCCCAGCATTTT
once - TRBJ1-1 TRBV6-9 CASSFGVWLNTEAFF TGTGCCAGCAGTTTTGGCGTTTGGCTGAACACTGAAGCTTTCTTT
- TRBD1 TRBJ2-6 TRBV27 CASSALPGTGSGANVLTF TGTGCCAGCAGTGCACTTCCCGGGACAGGGAGTGGGGCCAACGTCCTGACTTTC
- - TRBJ2-7 TRBV28 CAGARSSYEQYF TGTGCCGGCGCAAGGAGCTCCTACGAGCAGTACTTC
- - TRBJ1-2 TRBV6-5 CASSFGGLSGGYTF TGTGCCAGCAGTTTCGGGGGTCTTTCCGGAGGCTACACCTTC
many TRBD1 TRBJ2-7 TRBV6-1 CASAGQGVNEQYF TGTGCCAGCGCGGGACAGGGGGTGAACGAGCAGTACTTC
- TRBD1 TRBJ2-7 TRBV6-2/TRBV6-3 CASRLPGQVYEQYF TGTGCCAGCAGGCTACCGGGACAGGTATACGAGCAGTACTTC
- TRBD1 TRBJ2-6 TRBV5-1 CASSLRFLHQGELAGANVLTF TGCGCCAGCAGCTTGCGGTTTTTGCATCAGGGGGAGCTGGCTGGGGCCAACGTCCTGACTTTC
- - TRBJ1-2 TRBV6-1 CASSLTRVSVGYTF TGTGCCAGCAGTCTCACCAGGGTTTCGGTTGGCTACACCTTC
- - TRBJ2-5 TRBV6-1 CASSTRGRETQYF TGTGCCAGCAGTACCAGGGGCCGAGAGACCCAGTACTTC
many - TRBJ2-2 TRBV7-7 CASSPLGVNTGELFF TGTGCTAGCAGCCCCTTAGGGGTTAACACCGGGGAGCTGTTTTTT
- - TRBJ1-3 TRBV11-2 CASSLDAGTSGNTIYF TGTGCCAGCAGCTTAGATGCAGGTACTTCTGGAAACACCATATATTTT
many - TRBJ2-5 TRBV24-1 CATSDLGRGRETQYF TGTGCCACCAGTGATTTGGGGCGGGGTCGGGAGACCCAGTACTTC
few TRBD2 TRBJ2-7 TRBV7-9 CASSPTGREGFEQYF TGTGCCAGCAGCCCCACAGGGCGGGAGGGTTTCGAGCAGTACTTC